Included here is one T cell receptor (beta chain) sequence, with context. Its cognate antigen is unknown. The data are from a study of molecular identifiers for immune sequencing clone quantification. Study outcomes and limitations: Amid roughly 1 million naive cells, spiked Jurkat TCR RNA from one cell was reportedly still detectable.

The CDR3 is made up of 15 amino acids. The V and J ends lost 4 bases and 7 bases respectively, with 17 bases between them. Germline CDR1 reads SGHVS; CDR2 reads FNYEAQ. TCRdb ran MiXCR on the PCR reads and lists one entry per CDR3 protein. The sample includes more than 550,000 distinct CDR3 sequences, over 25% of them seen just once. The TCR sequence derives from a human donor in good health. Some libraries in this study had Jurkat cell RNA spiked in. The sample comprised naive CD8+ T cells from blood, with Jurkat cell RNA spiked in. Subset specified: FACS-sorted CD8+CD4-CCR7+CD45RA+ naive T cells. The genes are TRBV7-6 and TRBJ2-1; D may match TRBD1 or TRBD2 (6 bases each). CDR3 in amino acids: CASSYDGGPFNEQFF. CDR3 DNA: TGTGCCAGCAGCTATGACGGGGGCCCTTTTAATGAGCAGTTCTTC.